The sequence of this T cell receptor beta chain was determined in a study of a mutant IDH1 vaccine in newly diagnosed glioma (dated by TCRdb to about 2021). About the study as a whole: Vaccination began 4-6 weeks after radiotherapy alone, or alongside temozolomide cycles in the chemotherapy-containing groups. Of the approximately 30 treated patients, about 60% were male and 37.5% were female, and the mean age was 40.4 years. Prior to enrollment, patients had been given standard therapy consisting of radiotherapy alone, temozolomide alone, or radiochemotherapy with temozolomide, with the combination given to most patients. The week-35 safety follow-up was designated visit V12, and the week-47 end of study was designated visit V13. Peripheral blood was collected at six visits: V03 (baseline), V05, V07, V10, V12 and V13. For exploratory analyses, longitudinal TCRB deep sequencing was carried out in 25 treated patients wherever samples were available. Study-wide conclusions, independent of this receptor: Immune responses induced by the vaccine were seen in roughly 95% of patients across multiple MHC alleles. PBMC samples for TCRB deep sequencing were selected based on availability. Pseudoprogression seemed to be unrelated to changes in the top peripheral T cell clonotypes found by TCRB sequencing. The authors stated that sample limitations prevented analyses of patient blood samples from being reproduced.

Note on this clone: Its specific antigen is unknown. No quality values exist for individual bases; no much larger clone is one base distant.

CDR1 and CDR2, per the germline V gene, are MGHDK and SYGVNS. Taken from cysteine to phenylalanine, the CDR3 has 17 residues. Just the 51-base CDR3 DNA is kept, in frame starting at base 1. Trimming leaves V shorter by 1 base and J shorter by 5 bases, with the junction holding 8 bases beyond the gene matches. Libraries were constructed by the immunoSEQ multiplex PCR assay. Following the manufacturer's protocol, the hsTCRB Kit was used to amplify rearranged TCR beta chain sequences. TCRB libraries were sequenced on an Illumina MiSeq. The source study handled its data this way. Demultiplexing, trimming and gene mapping were performed with the kit vendor's proprietary platform. Here the immuneACCESS table is served through TCRdb, limited to in-frame sequences with V and J called. Missing clones are a known gap in these copies; in checked studies unresolved V genes cover under half, and the rest lacks a known reason. The V and J calls and clone size are taken from that table; D and trimming were inferred from the DNA. The sample yields around 61,000 clones; roughly 80% were counted once. The ten most abundant clones make up roughly 5.6% of the sample.

According to the study, the label for this sample's time point signals: week 47, end of study. Each vaccine dose, consisting of 300 ug of a 20-mer mutant IDH1 peptide in Montanide, was administered subcutaneously with topical imiquimod. Eight vaccinations were administered to patients in weeks 1, 3, 5, 7, 11, 15, 19 and 23, corresponding to visits V03 through V10. Donors had newly diagnosed WHO grade 3 or 4 IDH1-mutant astrocytomas with loss of nuclear ATRX. The samples were drawn from NOA16, a multicentre, single-arm, open-label phase I trial in Germany that tested a mutant IDH1 peptide vaccine in humans for the first time. Genomic DNA for TCRB sequencing was isolated from EDTA blood with the DNeasy Blood and Tissue Kit.

In this chain, TRBV25-1 is recombined with TRBJ2-1, and TRBD2 aligns with 10 junction nucleotides. This clonotype originated in a man aged 50-59 years with glioma. The sequenced sample was PBMCs, obtained from a glioma patient whose treatment included an IDH1 peptide vaccine. The DNA sequence reads TGTGCCAGCAGTGAATCCCCCCGGACTAGCGGTGACAATGAGCAGTTCTTC. Its protein reads: CASSESPRTSGDNEQFF.